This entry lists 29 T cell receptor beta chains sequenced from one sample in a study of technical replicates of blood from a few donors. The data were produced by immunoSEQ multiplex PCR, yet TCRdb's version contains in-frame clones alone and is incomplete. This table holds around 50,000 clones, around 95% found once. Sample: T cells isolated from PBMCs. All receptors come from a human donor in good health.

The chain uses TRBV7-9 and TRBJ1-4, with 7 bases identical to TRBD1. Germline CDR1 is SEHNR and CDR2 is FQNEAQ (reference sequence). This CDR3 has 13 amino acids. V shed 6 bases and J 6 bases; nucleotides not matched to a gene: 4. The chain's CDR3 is CASSMGQYEKLFF. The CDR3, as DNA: TGTGCCAGCAGTATGGGACAGTATGAAAAACTGTTTTTT.

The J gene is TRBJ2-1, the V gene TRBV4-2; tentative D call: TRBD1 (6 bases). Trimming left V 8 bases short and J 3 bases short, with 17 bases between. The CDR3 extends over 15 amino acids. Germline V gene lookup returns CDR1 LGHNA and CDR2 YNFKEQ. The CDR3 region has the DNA TGTGCCAGCCAGTCAGGGGTTTACCTCTACAATGAGCAGTTCTTC. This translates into CASQSGVYLYNEQFF.

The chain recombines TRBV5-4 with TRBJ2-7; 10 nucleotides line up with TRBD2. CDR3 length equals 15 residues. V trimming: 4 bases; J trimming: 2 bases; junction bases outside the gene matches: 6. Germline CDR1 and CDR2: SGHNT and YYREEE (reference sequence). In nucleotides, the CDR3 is TGTGCCAGCAGCGCTGGGACTAGCGAAGCCTACGAGCAGTACTTC. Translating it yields CASSAGTSEAYEQYF.

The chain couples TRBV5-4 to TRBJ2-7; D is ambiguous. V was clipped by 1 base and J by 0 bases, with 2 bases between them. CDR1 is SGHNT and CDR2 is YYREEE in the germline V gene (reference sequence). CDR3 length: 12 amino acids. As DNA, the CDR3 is TGTGCCAGCAGCTTGTACTCCTACGAGCAGTACTTC. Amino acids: CASSLYSYEQYF.

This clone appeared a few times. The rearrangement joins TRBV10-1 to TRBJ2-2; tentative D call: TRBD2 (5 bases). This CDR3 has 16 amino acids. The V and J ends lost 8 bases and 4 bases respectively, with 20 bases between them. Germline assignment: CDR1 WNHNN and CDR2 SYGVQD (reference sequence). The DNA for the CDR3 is TGCGCCAGCTGGCCGGGATTAATCCGAGGCACCGGGGAGCTGTTTTTT. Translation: CASWPGLIRGTGELFF.

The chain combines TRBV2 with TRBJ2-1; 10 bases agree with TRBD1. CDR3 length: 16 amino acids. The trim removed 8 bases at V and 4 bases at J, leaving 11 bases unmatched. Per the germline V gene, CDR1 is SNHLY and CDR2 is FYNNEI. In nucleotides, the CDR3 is TGTGCCAGCGCAACCAGTGGGACAGGGGCGTACAATGAGCAGTTCTTC. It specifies CASATSGTGAYNEQFF.

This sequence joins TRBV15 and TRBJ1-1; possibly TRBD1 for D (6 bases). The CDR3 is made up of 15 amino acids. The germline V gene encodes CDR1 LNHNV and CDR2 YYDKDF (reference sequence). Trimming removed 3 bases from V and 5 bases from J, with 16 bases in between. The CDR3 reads CATSSPGHGTTEAFF. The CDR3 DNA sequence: TGTGCCACCAGCAGTCCGGGACACGGTACAACTGAAGCTTTCTTT.

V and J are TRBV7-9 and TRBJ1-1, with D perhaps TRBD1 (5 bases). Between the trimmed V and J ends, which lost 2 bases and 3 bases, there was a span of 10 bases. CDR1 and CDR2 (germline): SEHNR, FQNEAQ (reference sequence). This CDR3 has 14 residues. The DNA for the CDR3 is TGTGCCAGCAGCTTACGACAGTCTTACACTGAAGCTTTCTTT. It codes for CASSLRQSYTEAFF.

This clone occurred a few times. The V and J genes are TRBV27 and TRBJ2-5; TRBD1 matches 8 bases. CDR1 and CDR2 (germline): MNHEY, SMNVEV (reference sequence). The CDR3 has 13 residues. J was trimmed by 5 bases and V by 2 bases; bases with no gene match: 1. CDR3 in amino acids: CASSLRQGETQYF. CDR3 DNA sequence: TGTGCCAGCAGTTTAAGACAGGGGGAGACCCAGTACTTC.

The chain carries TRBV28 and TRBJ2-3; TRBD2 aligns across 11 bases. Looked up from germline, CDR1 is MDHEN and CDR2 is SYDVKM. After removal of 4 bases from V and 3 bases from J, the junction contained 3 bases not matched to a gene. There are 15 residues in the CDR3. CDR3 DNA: TGTGCCAGCAGTTCGACTAGCGGGACTACAGATACGCAGTATTTT. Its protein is CASSSTSGTTDTQYF.

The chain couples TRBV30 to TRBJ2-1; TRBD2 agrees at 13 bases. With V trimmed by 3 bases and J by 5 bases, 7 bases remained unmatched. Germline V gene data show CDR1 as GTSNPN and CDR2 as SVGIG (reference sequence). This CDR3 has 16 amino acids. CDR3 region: CAWRQSGTSGNNEQFF. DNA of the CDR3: TGTGCCTGGAGACAATCCGGGACTAGCGGGAACAATGAGCAGTTCTTC.

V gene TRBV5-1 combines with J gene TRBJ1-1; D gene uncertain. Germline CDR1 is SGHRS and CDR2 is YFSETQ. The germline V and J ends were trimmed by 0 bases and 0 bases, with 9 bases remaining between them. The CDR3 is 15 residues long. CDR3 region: CASSLDLAMNTEAFF. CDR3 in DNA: TGCGCCAGCAGCTTGGATTTAGCCATGAACACTGAAGCTTTCTTT.

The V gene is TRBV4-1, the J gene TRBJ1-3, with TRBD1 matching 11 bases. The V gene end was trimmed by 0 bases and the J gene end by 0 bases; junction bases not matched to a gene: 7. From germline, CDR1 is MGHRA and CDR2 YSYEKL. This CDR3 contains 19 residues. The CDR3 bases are TGCGCCAGCAGCCAAGAGAACTTAGGGACAGGGGGCTCTGGAAACACCATATATTTT. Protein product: CASSQENLGTGGSGNTIYF.

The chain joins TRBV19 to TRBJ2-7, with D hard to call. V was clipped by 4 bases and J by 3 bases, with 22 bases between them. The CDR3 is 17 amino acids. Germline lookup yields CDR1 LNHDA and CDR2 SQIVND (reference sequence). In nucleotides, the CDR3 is TGTGCCAGTAGTACCCCCTCATACCAATACGGCGGCTACGAGCAGTACTTC. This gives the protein CASSTPSYQYGGYEQYF.

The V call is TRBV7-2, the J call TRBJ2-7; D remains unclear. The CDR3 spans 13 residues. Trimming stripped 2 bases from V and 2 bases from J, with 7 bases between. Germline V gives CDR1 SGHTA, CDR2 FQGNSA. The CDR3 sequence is CASSLLRAYEQYF. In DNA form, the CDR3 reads TGTGCCAGCAGCTTATTGCGTGCCTACGAGCAGTACTTC. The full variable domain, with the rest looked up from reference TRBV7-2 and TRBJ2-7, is GAGVSQSPSNKVTEKGKDVELRCDPISGHTALYWYRQSLGQGLEFLIYFQGNSAPDKSGLPSDRFSAERTGGSVSTLTIQRTQQEDSAVYLCASSLLRAYEQYFGPGTRLTVT.

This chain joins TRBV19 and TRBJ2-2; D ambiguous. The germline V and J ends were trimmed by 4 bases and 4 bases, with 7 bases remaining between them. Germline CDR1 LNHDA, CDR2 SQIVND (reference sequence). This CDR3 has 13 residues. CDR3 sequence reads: CASSTVSTGELFF. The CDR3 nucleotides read TGTGCCAGTAGTACTGTATCCACCGGGGAGCTGTTTTTT.

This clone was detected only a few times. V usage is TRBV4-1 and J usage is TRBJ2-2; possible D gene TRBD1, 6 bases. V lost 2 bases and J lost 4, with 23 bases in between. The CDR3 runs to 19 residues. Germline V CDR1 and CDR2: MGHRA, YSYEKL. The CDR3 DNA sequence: TGCGCCAGCAGCCAAATCGGGATGGGTACAGGGAAGACCACCGGGGAGCTGTTTTTT. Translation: CASSQIGMGTGKTTGELFF.

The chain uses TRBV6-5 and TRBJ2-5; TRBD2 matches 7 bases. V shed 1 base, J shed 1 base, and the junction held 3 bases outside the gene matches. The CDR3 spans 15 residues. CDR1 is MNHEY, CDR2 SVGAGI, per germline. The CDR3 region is CASSYLGGSQETQYF. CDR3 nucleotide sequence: TGTGCCAGCAGTTACTTAGGCGGGAGCCAAGAGACCCAGTACTTC.

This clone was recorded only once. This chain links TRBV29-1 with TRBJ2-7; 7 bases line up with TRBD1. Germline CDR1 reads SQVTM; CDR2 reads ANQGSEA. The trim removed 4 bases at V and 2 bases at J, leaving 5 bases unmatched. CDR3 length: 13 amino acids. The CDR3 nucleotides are TGCAGCGTTGCTGACAGGGACCCCTACGAGCAGTACTTC. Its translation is CSVADRDPYEQYF.

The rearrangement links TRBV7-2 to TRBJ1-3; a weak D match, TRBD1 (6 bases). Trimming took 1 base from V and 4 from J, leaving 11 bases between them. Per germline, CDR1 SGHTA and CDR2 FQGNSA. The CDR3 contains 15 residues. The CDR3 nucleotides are TGTGCCAGCAGCTTAGATCCAGGGGCCGGAAACACCATATATTTT. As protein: CASSLDPGAGNTIYF.

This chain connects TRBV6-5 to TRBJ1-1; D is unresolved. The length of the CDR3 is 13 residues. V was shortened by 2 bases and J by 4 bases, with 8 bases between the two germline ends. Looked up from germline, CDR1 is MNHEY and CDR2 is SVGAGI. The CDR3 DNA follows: TGTGCCAGCAGTTACGCACACCTCACTGAAGCTTTCTTT. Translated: CASSYAHLTEAFF.

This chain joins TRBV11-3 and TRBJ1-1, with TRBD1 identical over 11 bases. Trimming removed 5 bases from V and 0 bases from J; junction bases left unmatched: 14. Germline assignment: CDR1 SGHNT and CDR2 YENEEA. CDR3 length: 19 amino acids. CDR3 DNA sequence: TGTGCCAGCAGCCATACTCTGGGACAGGGGGTAGAAGTGAACACTGAAGCTTTCTTT. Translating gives CASSHTLGQGVEVNTEAFF.

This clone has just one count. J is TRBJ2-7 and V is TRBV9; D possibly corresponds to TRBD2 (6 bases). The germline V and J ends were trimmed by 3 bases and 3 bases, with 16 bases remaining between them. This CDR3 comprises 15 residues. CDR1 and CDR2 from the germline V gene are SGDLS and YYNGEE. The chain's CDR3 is CASSGGDSIHYEQYF. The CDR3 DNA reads TGTGCCAGCAGCGGGGGGGACTCGATCCACTACGAGCAGTACTTC.

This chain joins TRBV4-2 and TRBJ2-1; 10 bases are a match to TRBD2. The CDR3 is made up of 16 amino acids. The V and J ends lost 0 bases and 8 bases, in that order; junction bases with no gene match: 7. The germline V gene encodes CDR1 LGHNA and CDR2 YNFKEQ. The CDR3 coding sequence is TGTGCCAGCAGCCAAGAAAGAGCGGGAGGGCCCCATGAGCAGTTCTTC. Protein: CASSQERAGGPHEQFF.

The CDR3 coding sequence is TGTGCCAGCAGTCCAATCCCCCAGGGCCCCACCGGGGAGCTGTTTTTT. This encodes CASSPIPQGPTGELFF. The rearrangement uses TRBV27 and TRBJ2-2, with D possibly being TRBD1 (5 bases). The CDR3 has 16 residues. CDR1 is MNHEY and CDR2 is SMNVEV in the germline V gene (reference sequence). Trimming removed 5 bases from V and 4 bases from J, with 17 bases in between.

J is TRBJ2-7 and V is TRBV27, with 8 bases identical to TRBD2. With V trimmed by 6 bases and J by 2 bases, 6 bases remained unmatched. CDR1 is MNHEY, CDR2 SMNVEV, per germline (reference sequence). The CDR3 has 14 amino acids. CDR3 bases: TGTGCCAGCAGGTTGAGCGGGAGAACCTACGAGCAGTACTTC. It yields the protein CASRLSGRTYEQYF.

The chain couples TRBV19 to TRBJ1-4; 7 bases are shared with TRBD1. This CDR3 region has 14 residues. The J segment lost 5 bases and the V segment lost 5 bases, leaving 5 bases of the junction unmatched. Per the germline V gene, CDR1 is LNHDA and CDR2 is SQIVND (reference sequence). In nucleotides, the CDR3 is TGTGCCAGTAGTTCTGGGACAGTGAATGAAAAACTGTTTTTT. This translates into CASSSGTVNEKLFF. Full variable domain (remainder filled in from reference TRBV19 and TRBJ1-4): DGGITQSPKYLFRKEGQNVTLSCEQNLNHDAMYWYRQDPGQGLRLIYYSQIVNDFQKGDIAEGYSVSREKKESFPLTVTSAQKNPTAFYLCASSSGTVNEKLFFGSGTQLSVL.

This chain's CDR3 is CASPPNTGLDSTGELFF. The CDR3 nucleotides read TGCGCCAGCCCCCCTAACACGGGACTAGATTCAACCGGGGAGCTGTTTTTT. The chain links TRBV5-1 to TRBJ2-2; TRBD2 matches 8 bases. Germline trimming cut 7 bases from V and 5 bases from J; bases unmatched to any gene: 16. The CDR3 has 17 residues. Germline values: CDR1 SGHRS, CDR2 YFSETQ.

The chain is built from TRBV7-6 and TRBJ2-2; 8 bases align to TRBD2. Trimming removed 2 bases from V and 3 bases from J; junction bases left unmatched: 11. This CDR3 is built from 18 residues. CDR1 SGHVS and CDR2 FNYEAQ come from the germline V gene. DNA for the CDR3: TGTGCCAGCAGCTTATGGGCGGGAGGTTGGAGGGACACCGGGGAGCTGTTTTTT. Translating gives CASSLWAGGWRDTGELFF.